The source of this TCR beta chain is a study of TIL therapy for anti-PD-1-resistant metastatic lung cancer (dated by TCRdb to about 2021). Broadly, across the study: Tumors were harvested before any PD-1/PD-L1 blockade; patients then received nivolumab, and those progressing received lymphodepletion, expanded TIL infusion and IL-2. A median age of around 54 years (range about 35-75) and a median tumor PD-L1 proportion score of roughly 6% were recorded among enrolled patients. Most of the cohort had lung adenocarcinoma, several tumors were EGFR-mutant and two were ALK-rearranged, and half of the patients were current or former smokers. Across the cohort, whole-exome sequencing showed a median non-synonymous tumor mutation burden of more than 1.3 mutations per megabase. T cell receptor beta sequencing of tumor and peripheral blood served to follow clonotypes across the tumor, the expanded TIL product, and serial blood samples.

Its CDR3 holds 15 amino acids, cysteine through phenylalanine. The DNA shown is the 45-base CDR3, in frame from base 1. As encoded in the germline V gene, CDR1 is LGHNT while CDR2 is FRNRAP. Unmatched junction bases come to 11, with V trimmed by 6 bases and J by 6 bases. The sample's time point, from its label and the paper: pre-treatment sample, taken before nivolumab and TIL therapy. Adults with stage 4 NSCLC were enrolled from 2017 to early 2020 in a dual-center phase I trial. Samples were obtained from a single-arm, open-label phase I trial in which tumor-infiltrating lymphocyte therapy with nivolumab was evaluated in advanced non-small cell lung cancer. Blood mononuclear cells from EDTA tubes were isolated by Ficoll gradient, snap-frozen as pellets, and DNA was extracted with a Qiagen mini-prep kit. What the work shows at the level of the full study, not this receptor alone: Generalizability was limited because the cohort was highly selected, with more treatment-naive, never-smoker and oncogene-addicted patients included than is typical. The study protocol defined all tumor marker inferences as exploratory. Infused TIL clonotypes partially replaced the baseline peripheral repertoire then decayed over months, with no apparent association between persistence and response.

Notes on this clone: What this receptor recognizes is not known. The record has no base qualities; no much larger clone is one base away.

The immunoSEQ v3 hsTCRB kit was used to amplify TCR beta CDR3 regions from genomic DNA through bias-controlled multiplex PCR. TCR libraries were sequenced on an Illumina NextSeq 500 to 1.5 million to 2.5 million read pairs for survey level or about 5-6 million for deep level. In the paper's pipeline: The immunoSEQ Analyzer software assigned V, D and J genes, filtered out non-productive sequences, and reported clonality. Repertoires of infused TIL and blood were compared using productive Simpson clonality and the Morisita overlap index of productive TRB rearrangements. Absolute clonotype counts in blood were estimated as lymphocyte count times CD3+ fraction times the clone's productive frequency. In its TCRdb copy, this immuneACCESS table keeps in-frame sequences only and misses some clones. Where compared with another copy, unresolved V genes explain less than half of these, and the others have no known cause. The V and J calls and clone size come from that table; D and trimming were worked out from the DNA. The sample table lists about 60,000 clones, over 75% of them with a count of one. The ten largest clonotypes hold 2.6% of the sample.

Sequencing was performed on blood, taken at baseline. This receptor was identified in a person aged 25-85 years with non-small cell lung cancer. In this chain, TRBV12-5 is recombined with TRBJ2-1; TRBD2 fits 7 bases in the junction. The CDR3 region: CASGPWGGSGNEQFF. The sequenced DNA: TGTGCTAGTGGGCCCTGGGGGGGGTCGGGCAATGAGCAGTTCTTC.